The clone carrying this TCR beta chain turned up a few times. Antigen specificity is unknown. These data come from a study of beta chain features in type 1 diabetes. Expressed TCRB transcripts got sequenced, as all isolated RNA was reverse transcribed. Repertoires were generated with immunoSEQ multiplex PCR, while TCRdb's copy carries only in-frame clones and drops some. The sample consists of about 700,000 clones, 13% of them appearing once. The germline V and J ends were trimmed by 5 bases and 4 bases, with 12 bases remaining between them. The germline gives CDR1 GTSNPN, CDR2 SVGIG (reference sequence). This CDR3 has 13 amino acids. Findings and caveats of the study: Within each of all four CD4+ subsets, Type 1 diabetes patients had TCRB CDR3s that were moderately but significantly shorter. When VDJ junctions were examined, type 1 diabetes patients showed fewer insertions and more deletions.

This sequence was found in a man between 18 and 35 years old with type 1 diabetes. The V call is TRBV30, the J call TRBJ2-1; D possibly corresponds to TRBD1 (6 bases). The specimen was naive CD4+ T cells from blood. This CDR3 reads CAWAPGTYNEQFF. Here the CDR3 DNA reads TGTGCCTGGGCGCCTGGGACATACAATGAGCAGTTCTTC.